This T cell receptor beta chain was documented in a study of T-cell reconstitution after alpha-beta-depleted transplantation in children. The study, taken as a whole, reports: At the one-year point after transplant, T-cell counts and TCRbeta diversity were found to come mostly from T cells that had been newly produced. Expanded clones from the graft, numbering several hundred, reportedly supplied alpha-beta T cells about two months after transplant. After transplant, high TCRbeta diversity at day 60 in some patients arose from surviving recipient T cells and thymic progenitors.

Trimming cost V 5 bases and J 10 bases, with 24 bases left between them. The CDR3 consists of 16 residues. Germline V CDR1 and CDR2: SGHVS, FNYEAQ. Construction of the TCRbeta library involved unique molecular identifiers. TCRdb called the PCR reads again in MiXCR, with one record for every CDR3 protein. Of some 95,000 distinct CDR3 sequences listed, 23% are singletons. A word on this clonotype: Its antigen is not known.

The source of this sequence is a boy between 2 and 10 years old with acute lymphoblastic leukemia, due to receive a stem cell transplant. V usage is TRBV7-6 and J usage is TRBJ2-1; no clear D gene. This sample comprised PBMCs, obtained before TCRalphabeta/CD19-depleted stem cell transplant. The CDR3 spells CASSPLGVAESREQFF. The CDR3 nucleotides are TGTGCCAGCAGCCCCCTAGGCGTTGCGGAGTCGAGGGAGCAGTTCTTC.